One and the same sample provided the 20 T cell receptor beta chains below, sequenced in a study of patients and donors after allogeneic stem cell transplantation. One entry per CDR3 protein, called by TCRdb with MiXCR from the RT-PCR reads. This table holds 410,000 or so distinct CDR3 sequences, approximately 16% found once. The source material was blood, either unsorted or a sorted T cell fraction (not recorded which). All receptors come from a human donor who was either an allogeneic HSCT recipient or a stem cell or donor lymphocyte infusion donor (not recorded which). It is not recorded whose cells these are; they may come from a transplant donor.

The J gene is TRBJ2-5, the V gene TRBV2, with 8 bases aligning to TRBD2. Germline V gene lookup returns CDR1 SNHLY and CDR2 FYNNEI. The CDR3 contains 16 residues. Germline trimming cut 7 bases from V and 4 bases from J; bases unmatched to any gene: 14. The CDR3 reads CASIRGRGGLGETQYF. CDR3 in DNA: TGTGCCAGCATTCGGGGACGGGGGGGCCTCGGAGAGACCCAGTACTTC. Full variable domain (rest looked up from reference TRBV2 and TRBJ2-5): EPEVTQTPSHQVTQMGQEVILRCVPISNHLYFYWYRQILGQKVEFLVSFYNNEISEKSEIFDDQFSVERPDGSNFTLKIRSTKLEDSAMYFCASIRGRGGLGETQYFGPGTRLLVL.

V usage is TRBV11-3 and J usage is TRBJ2-1; 11 bases are a match to TRBD2. The CDR3 extends over 17 amino acids. Germline loops: CDR1 SGHNT, CDR2 YENEEA. V was clipped by 1 base and J by 8 bases; unmatched bases: 10. The CDR3 loop is CASSLALSGGAVDEQFF. CDR3 sequence (DNA): TGTGCCAGCAGCTTAGCTCTTAGCGGGGGGGCCGTGGATGAGCAGTTCTTC.

This clonotype was counted a few times. The chain couples TRBV12-3 or TRBV12-4 to TRBJ1-2; D is possibly TRBD1 (5 bases). This CDR3 contains 13 residues. Trimming cost V 3 bases and J 6 bases, with 11 bases left between them. CDR3: CASSFAREDGYTF. CDR3 nucleotide sequence: TGTGCCAGCAGTTTCGCCAGGGAGGATGGCTACACCTTC.

The chain couples TRBV29-1 to TRBJ2-1; 8 bases match TRBD2. V was pared by 8 bases and J by 3 bases, with 15 bases of the junction left unmatched. The CDR3 extends over 16 amino acids. Germline CDR1 is SQVTM and CDR2 is ANQGSEA. The CDR3 nucleotides are TGCAGCTCAACGGGGGGCGGGGGGATAAACTACAATGAGCAGTTCTTC. The encoded protein is CSSTGGGGINYNEQFF.

The chain combines TRBV5-6 with TRBJ1-4; perhaps TRBD1 as D (5 bases). CDR1 and CDR2 from the germline V gene are SGHDT and YYEEEE. The CDR3 runs 14 residues. V lost 4 bases, J lost 7 bases, and 14 bases lay in between. In DNA, the CDR3 is TGTGCCAGCAGCCTGCTGGGGGTAGGTGAAAAACTGTTTTTT. The encoded protein is CASSLLGVGEKLFF. The complete variable domain, with remaining parts taken from reference TRBV5-6 and TRBJ1-4, reads DAGVTQSPTHLIKTRGQQVTLRCSPKSGHDTVSWYQQALGQGPQFIFQYYEEEERQRGNFPDRFSGHQFPNYSSELNVNALLLGDSALYLCASSLLGVGEKLFFGSGTQLSVL.

This clonotype was observed a few times. V is TRBV4-2 and J is TRBJ2-7, with 7 bases that match TRBD2. This CDR3 has 15 amino acids. The germline V gene encodes CDR1 LGHNA and CDR2 YNFKEQ. The ends lost 4 bases at V and 1 base at J; junction bases unmatched: 7. The chain's CDR3 is CASSPSLAVSYEQYF. The CDR3 DNA follows: TGTGCCAGCAGCCCAAGTCTAGCGGTGTCCTACGAGCAGTACTTC.

This clonotype was counted a few times. The chain is built from TRBV6-2 or TRBV6-3 and TRBJ2-6; TRBD1 matches at 7 bases. The CDR3 is made up of 20 amino acids. Trimming at V came to 7 bases and at J to 0 bases, leaving 18 bases not matched to a gene. Per the germline V gene, CDR1 is MNHEY and CDR2 is SVGEGT. CDR3 in amino acids: CASISGTARPQSSGANVLTF. CDR3 nucleotide sequence: TGTGCCAGCATCTCCGGGACAGCCCGTCCACAAAGCTCTGGGGCCAACGTCCTGACTTTC.

The CDR3 bases are TGTGCCAGCAGAGAGACTAGCGCGGCCAAAAACATTCAGTACTTC. The encoded protein is CASRETSAAKNIQYF. The gene calls are TRBV7-9 and TRBJ2-4; 8 nucleotides line up with TRBD2. J gave up 1 base and V 6 bases, and 5 bases lay outside the gene matches. The germline gives CDR1 SEHNR, CDR2 FQNEAQ (reference sequence). The CDR3 spans 15 residues.

This clonotype was picked up a small number of times. This rearrangement joins TRBV29-1 to TRBJ1-2; D not certain. Germline CDR1 SQVTM, CDR2 ANQGSEA. The CDR3 is 11 amino acids. Trimming took 5 bases from V and 7 from J, leaving 11 bases between them. For the CDR3, the DNA is TGCAGCGTTCGGTCCGAGAGTGGCTACACCTTC. Protein: CSVRSESGYTF.

The chain is built from TRBV20-1 and TRBJ1-3; D remains ambiguous. Per the germline V gene, CDR1 is DFQATT and CDR2 is SNEGSKA (reference sequence). This CDR3 has 15 amino acids. V gave up 5 bases and J gave up 2 bases, with 16 bases separating them. The CDR3 bases are TGCAGTGCTGCACTACCGGGAGCCGCTGGAAACACCATATATTTT. Translation: CSAALPGAAGNTIYF.

The gene calls are TRBV7-6 and TRBJ1-2; 11 bases are shared with TRBD1. This CDR3 spans 19 amino acids. With V trimmed by 2 bases and J by 4 bases, 15 bases remained unmatched. CDR1 and CDR2 (germline): SGHVS, FNYEAQ. The CDR3 region has the DNA TGTGCCAGCAGCTTACTTAGTTCCGGGACAGGGGGTCGTGGCTATGGCTACACCTTC. It yields the protein CASSLLSSGTGGRGYGYTF.

The chain uses TRBV7-9 and TRBJ2-3; 7 positions agree with TRBD1. Germline loops: CDR1 SEHNR, CDR2 FQNEAQ (reference sequence). CDR3 length equals 14 residues. The junction had 6 bases not matched to a gene; V was cut back by 5 bases and J by 4 bases. This chain's CDR3 is CASSQNRGADTQYF. The CDR3 region has the DNA TGTGCCAGCAGCCAGAACAGGGGTGCAGATACGCAGTATTTT.

CDR3 bases: TGTGCCAGCAGCGTACAGGGAAATAATTCACCCCTCCACTTT. This translates into CASSVQGNNSPLHF. The rearrangement links TRBV7-2 to TRBJ1-6, with a possible D match to TRBD1 (6 bases). The CDR3 has 14 residues. V dropped 5 bases and J dropped 5 bases, with 10 bases sitting between them. Per the germline V gene, CDR1 is SGHTA and CDR2 is FQGNSA.

The chain recombines TRBV5-1 with TRBJ2-5; D is unresolved. Trimming cost V 0 bases and J 9 bases, with 15 bases left between them. Germline CDR1 and CDR2: SGHRS and YFSETQ. The CDR3 has 14 amino acids. CDR3 DNA sequence: TGCGCCAGCAGCTTGGACAGATCGAAAAGGGCCCAGTACTTC. The encoded protein is CASSLDRSKRAQYF.

With respect to this clonotype: This may stem from a read error, because a much larger clone lies one nucleotide away. V is TRBV29-1 and J is TRBJ2-7, with D possibly being TRBD2 (6 bases). CDR1 and CDR2 (germline): SQVTM, ANQGSEA. Trimming removed 4 bases from V and 3 bases from J, with 19 bases in between. The length of the CDR3 is 15 residues. CDR3 nucleotide sequence: TGCAGCGTTGTGATGCTAGCGTGGGGGATCTACGAGCAGTACTTC. It yields the protein CSVVMLAWGIYEQYF.

Only a few counts were recorded for this clonotype. V and J are TRBV3-1 and TRBJ2-1; maybe TRBD2 (6 bases). This CDR3 comprises 15 residues. In germline, CDR1 is LGHDT, CDR2 YNNKEL (reference sequence). Trimming stripped 0 bases from V and 5 bases from J, with 11 bases between. The CDR3 DNA reads as TGTGCCAGCAGCCAAGATGGGCTAGCGCACAATGAGCAGTTCTTC. Its translation: CASSQDGLAHNEQFF.

In DNA form, the CDR3 reads TGTGCCAGCAGCTTTACCGGGACTACGAGCTCCTACGAGCAGTACTTC. This translates into CASSFTGTTSSYEQYF. The genes are TRBV7-9 and TRBJ2-7, with 7 bases fitting TRBD2. The CDR3 extends over 16 amino acids. The germline CDR1 and CDR2 sequences are SEHNR and FQNEAQ (reference sequence). The V segment lost 3 bases and the J segment 0 bases; nucleotides outside the gene matches: 8.

This chain joins TRBV6-2 or TRBV6-3 and TRBJ2-7, with D possibly being TRBD2 (5 bases). Germline V lookup: CDR1 MNHEY, CDR2 SVGEGT. The V and J ends lost 6 bases and 6 bases respectively, with 12 bases between them. This CDR3 has 12 amino acids. The CDR3 nucleotides read TGTGCCAGCAGCCCTACTAGAGCCGAGCAGTACTTC. Translation: CASSPTRAEQYF.

This clonotype was detected a few times. The chain joins TRBV6-5 to TRBJ2-1, with 10 bases that match TRBD2. This CDR3 comprises 13 residues. From germline, CDR1 is MNHEY and CDR2 SVGAGI. With 4 bases clipped from V and 9 bases from J, the junction kept 3 bases outside the gene matches. For the CDR3, the DNA is TGTGCCAGCAGTTCTAGCGGGAGTAGTGAGCAGTTCTTC. Translation gives CASSSSGSSEQFF.

The chain carries TRBV6-6 and TRBJ1-6; D gene uncertain. The germline V gene has CDR1 MNHNY and CDR2 SVGAGI (reference sequence). The V and J ends lost 7 bases and 0 bases respectively, with 4 bases between them. This CDR3 is 13 amino acids long. CDR3 loop: CASISSYNSPLHF. CDR3 bases: TGTGCCAGCATCAGCTCCTATAATTCACCCCTCCACTTT.